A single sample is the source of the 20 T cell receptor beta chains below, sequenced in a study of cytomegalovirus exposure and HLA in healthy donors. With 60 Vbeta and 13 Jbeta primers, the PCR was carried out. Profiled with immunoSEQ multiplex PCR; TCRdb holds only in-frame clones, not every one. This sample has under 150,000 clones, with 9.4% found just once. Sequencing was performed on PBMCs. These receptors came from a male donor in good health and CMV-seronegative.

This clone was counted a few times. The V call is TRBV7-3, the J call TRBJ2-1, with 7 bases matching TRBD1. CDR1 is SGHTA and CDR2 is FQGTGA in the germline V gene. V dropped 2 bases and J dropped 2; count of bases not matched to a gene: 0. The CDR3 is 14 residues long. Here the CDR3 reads CASSLDRAYNEQFF. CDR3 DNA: TGTGCCAGCAGCTTAGACAGGGCCTACAATGAGCAGTTCTTC.

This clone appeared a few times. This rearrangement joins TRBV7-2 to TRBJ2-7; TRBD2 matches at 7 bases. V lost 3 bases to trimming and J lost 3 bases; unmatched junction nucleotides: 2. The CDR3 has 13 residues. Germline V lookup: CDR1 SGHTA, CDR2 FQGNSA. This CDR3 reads CASSLLADYEQYF. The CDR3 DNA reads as TGTGCCAGCAGCTTGCTAGCGGACTACGAGCAGTACTTC.

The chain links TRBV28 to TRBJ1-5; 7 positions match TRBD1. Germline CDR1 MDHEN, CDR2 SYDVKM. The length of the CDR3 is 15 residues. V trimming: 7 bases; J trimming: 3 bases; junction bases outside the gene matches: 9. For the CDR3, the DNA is TGTGCCAGCAACGCCCCGGACAGGCCCAATCAGCCCCAGCATTTT. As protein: CASNAPDRPNQPQHF.

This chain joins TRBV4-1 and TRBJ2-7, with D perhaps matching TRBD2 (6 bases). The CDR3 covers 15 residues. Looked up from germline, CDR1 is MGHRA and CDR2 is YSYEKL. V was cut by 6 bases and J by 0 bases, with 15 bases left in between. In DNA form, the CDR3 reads TGCGCCAGCAGGTTAGCGGACTTAAGCTCCTACGAGCAGTACTTC. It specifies CASRLADLSSYEQYF.

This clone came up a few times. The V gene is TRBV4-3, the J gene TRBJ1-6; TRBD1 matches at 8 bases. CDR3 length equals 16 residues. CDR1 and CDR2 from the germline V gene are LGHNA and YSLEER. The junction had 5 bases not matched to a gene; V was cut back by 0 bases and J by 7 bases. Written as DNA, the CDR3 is TGCGCCAGCAGCCAAGAAGTGAACAGGGGGAATTCACCCCTCCACTTT. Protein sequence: CASSQEVNRGNSPLHF.

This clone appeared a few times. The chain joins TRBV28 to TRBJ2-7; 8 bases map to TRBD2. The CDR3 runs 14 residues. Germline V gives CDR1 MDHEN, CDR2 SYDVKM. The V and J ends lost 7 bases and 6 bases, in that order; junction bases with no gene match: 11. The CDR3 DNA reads TGTGCCAGCATCCTCAGCGGGAGATCGGGCGAGCAGTACTTC. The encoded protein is CASILSGRSGEQYF.

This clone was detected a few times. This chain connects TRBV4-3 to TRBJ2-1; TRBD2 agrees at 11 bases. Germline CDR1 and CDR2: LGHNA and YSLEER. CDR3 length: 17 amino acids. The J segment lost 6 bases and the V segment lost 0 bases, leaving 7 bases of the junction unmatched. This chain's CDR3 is CASSQDSFSGGANEQFF. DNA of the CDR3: TGCGCCAGCAGCCAAGATTCGTTTAGCGGGGGGGCCAATGAGCAGTTCTTC.

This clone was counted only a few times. The CDR3 nucleotides read TGTGCCAGCAGCCCGGGACTAGCGGAGGGGAATACGCAGTATTTT. Protein: CASSPGLAEGNTQYF. This sequence joins TRBV7-2 and TRBJ2-3; 11 positions agree with TRBD2. This CDR3 has 15 amino acids. The germline V gene has CDR1 SGHTA and CDR2 FQGNSA. V was clipped by 5 bases and J by 7 bases; unmatched bases: 8. The full variable domain, in which reference TRBV7-2 and TRBJ2-3 provide the parts outside the CDR3, is GAGVSQSPSNKVTEKGKDVELRCDPISGHTALYWYRQSLGQGLEFLIYFQGNSAPDKSGLPSDRFSAERTGGSVSTLTIQRTQQEDSAVYLCASSPGLAEGNTQYFGPGTRLTVL.

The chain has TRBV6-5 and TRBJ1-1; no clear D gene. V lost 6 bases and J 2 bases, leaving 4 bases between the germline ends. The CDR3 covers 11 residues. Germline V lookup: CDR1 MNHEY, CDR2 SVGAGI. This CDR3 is CASRQNTEAFF. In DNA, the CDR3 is TGTGCCAGCAGACAAAACACTGAAGCTTTCTTT.

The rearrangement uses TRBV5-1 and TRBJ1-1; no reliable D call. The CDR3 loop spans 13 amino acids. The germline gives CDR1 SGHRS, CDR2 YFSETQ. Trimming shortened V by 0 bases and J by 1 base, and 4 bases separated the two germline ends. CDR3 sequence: CASSLARNTEAFF. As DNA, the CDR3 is TGCGCCAGCAGCTTGGCCAGGAACACTGAAGCTTTCTTT.

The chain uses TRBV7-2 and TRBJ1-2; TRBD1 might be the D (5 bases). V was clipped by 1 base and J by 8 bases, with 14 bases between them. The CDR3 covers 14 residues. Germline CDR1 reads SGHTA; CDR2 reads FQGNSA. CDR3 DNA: TGTGCCAGCAGCTTAGAGGGACTTCCGGGGGGCTACACCTTC. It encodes CASSLEGLPGGYTF.

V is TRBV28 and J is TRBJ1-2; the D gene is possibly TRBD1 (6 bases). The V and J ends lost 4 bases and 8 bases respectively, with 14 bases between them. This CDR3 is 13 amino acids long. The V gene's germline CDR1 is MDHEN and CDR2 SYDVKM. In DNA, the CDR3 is TGTGCCAGCAGTTCGCCTTACAGGGACGGCTACACCTTC. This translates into CASSSPYRDGYTF.

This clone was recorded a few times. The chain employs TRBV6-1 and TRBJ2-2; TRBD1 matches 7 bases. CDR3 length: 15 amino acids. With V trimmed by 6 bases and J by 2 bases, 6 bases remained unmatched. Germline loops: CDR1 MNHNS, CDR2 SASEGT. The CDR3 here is CASSSGTVNTGELFF. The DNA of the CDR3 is TGTGCCAGCAGCTCCGGGACAGTAAACACCGGGGAGCTGTTTTTT.

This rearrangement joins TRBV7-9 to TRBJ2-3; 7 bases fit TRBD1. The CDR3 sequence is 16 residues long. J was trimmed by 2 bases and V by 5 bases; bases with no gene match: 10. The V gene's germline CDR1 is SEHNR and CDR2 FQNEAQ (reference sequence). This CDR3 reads CASSLLRQGDTDTQYF. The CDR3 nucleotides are TGTGCCAGCAGCCTCCTTAGGCAGGGGGACACAGATACGCAGTATTTT.

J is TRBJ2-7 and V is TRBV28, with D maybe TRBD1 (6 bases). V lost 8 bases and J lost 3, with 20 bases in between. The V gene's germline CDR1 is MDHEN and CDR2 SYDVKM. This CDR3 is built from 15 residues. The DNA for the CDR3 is TGTGCCAGCGGACAGCAGGACGGGCCTCTCTACGAGCAGTACTTC. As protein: CASGQQDGPLYEQYF. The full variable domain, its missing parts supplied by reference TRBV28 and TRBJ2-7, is DVKVTQSSRYLVKRTGEKVFLECVQDMDHENMFWYRQDPGLGLRLIYFSYDVKMKEKGDIPEGYSVSREKKERFSLILESASTNQTSMYLCASGQQDGPLYEQYFGPGTRLTVT.

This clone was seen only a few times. This chain's CDR3 is CASSIGGSTSGANVLTF. Here the CDR3 DNA reads TGTGCCAGTAGTATAGGCGGGAGTACGTCTGGGGCCAACGTCCTGACTTTC. This chain connects TRBV19 to TRBJ2-6; the match to TRBD2 covers 7 bases. CDR1 and CDR2 from the germline V gene are LNHDA and SQIVND (reference sequence). V lost 1 base to trimming and J lost 1 base; unmatched junction nucleotides: 4. The CDR3 is 17 residues long.

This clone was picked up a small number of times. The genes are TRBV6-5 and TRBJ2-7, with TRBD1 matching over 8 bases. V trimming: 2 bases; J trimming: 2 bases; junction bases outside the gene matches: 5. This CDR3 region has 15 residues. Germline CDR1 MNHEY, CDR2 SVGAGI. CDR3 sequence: CASSYRDRGAYEQYF. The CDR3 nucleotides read TGTGCCAGCAGTTACCGCGACAGGGGCGCCTACGAGCAGTACTTC.

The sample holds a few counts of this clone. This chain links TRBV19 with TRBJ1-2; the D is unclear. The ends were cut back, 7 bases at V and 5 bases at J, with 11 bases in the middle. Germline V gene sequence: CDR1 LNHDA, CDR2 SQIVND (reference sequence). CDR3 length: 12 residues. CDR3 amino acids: CASTPPRYGYTF. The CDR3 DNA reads TGTGCCAGTACTCCCCCCCGGTATGGCTACACCTTC.

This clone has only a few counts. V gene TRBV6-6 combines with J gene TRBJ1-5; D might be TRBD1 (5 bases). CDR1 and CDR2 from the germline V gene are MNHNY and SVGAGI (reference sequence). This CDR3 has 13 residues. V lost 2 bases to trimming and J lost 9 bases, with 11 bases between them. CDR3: CASSYGGSGPQHF. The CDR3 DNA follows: TGTGCCAGCAGTTACGGGGGGTCGGGGCCCCAGCATTTT.

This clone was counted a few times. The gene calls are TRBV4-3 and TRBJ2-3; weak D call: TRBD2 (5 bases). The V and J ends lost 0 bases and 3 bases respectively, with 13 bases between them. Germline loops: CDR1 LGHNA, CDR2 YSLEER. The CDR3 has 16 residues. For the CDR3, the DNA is TGCGCCAGCAGCCAAGAGGGCCTTAGGAGGACAGATACGCAGTATTTT. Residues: CASSQEGLRRTDTQYF.